Listed below are T cell receptor beta chains from one sample, sequenced in a study of blood T cell repertoires in COVID-19. Produced via immunoSEQ multiplex PCR; TCRdb's table is partial and in-frame only. The sample lists fewer than 300,000 clones; approximately 86% were seen once. Input material: peripheral blood. The receptors derive from a woman aged 18-29 years with acute or convalescent COVID-19. The CDR3 runs from the conserved cysteine through the conserved F or W. Not all rows give a size; the values are once, few, many and, for expanded clones, a class.

CDR3	V	size	length	J
CASSEGEGLGTEAFF	TRBV25-1	.	15	TRBJ1-1
CASSLAGSGSLNEQFF	TRBV5-1	.	16	TRBJ2-1
CASRPGGSYNSPLHF	TRBV6-5	.	15	TRBJ1-6
CATTGASTDTQYF	TRBV19	.	13	TRBJ2-3
CASSIGGGTEQFF	TRBV19	.	13	TRBJ2-1
CASSPGLAGSDQETQYF	TRBV2	.	17	TRBJ2-5
CASSRGSNTEAFF	TRBV18	.	13	TRBJ1-1
CASSALHQGNYGYTF	TRBV28	few	15	TRBJ1-2
CASSIDGGALNQPQHF	TRBV19	once	16	TRBJ1-5
CASSEQDYEQYF	TRBV2	.	12	TRBJ2-7
CASSRYRDSYEQYF	TRBV7-2	.	14	TRBJ2-7
CASSIDRSGSYNEQFF	TRBV19	once	16	TRBJ2-1
CASSLAPRHNVLHF	TRBV14	few	14	TRBJ1-6
CASSLRTGDEQYF	TRBV5-1	.	13	TRBJ2-7
CASTGGYEQYF	TRBV6-6	.	11	TRBJ2-7